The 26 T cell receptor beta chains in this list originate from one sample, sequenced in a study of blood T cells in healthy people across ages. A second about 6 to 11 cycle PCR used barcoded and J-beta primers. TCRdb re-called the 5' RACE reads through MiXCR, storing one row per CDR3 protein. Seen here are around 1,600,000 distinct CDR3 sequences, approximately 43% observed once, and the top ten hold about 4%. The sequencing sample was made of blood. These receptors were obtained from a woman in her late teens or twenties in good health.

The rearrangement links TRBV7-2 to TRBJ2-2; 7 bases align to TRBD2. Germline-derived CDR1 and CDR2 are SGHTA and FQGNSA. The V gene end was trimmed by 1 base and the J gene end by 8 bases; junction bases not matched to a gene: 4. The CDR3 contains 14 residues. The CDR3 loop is CASSLGGLSGELFF. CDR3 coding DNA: TGTGCCAGCAGCTTAGGGGGACTATCAGGGGAGCTGTTTTTT.

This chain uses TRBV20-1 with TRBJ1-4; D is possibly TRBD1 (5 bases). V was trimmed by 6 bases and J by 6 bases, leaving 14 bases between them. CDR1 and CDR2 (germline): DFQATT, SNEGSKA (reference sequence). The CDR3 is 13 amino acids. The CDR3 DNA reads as TGCAGTGCCAAAAAGGGGATCTATGAAAAACTGTTTTTT. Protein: CSAKKGIYEKLFF.

CDR3 residues: CASSRFLTSLGGTDTQYF. In nucleotides, the CDR3 is TGTGCCAGCAGCCGATTTCTCACATCTCTGGGCGGCACAGATACGCAGTATTTT. The V call is TRBV14, the J call TRBJ2-3; no clear D gene. V lost 4 bases to trimming and J lost 1 base, with 21 bases between them. The germline CDR1 and CDR2 sequences are SGHDN and FVKESK. The CDR3 extends over 18 amino acids.

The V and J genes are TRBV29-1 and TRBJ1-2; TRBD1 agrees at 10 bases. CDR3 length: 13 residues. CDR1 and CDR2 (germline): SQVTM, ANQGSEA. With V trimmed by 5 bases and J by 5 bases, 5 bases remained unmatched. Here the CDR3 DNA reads TGCAGCGTTCCGGGACAGGGGATTTATGGCTACACCTTC. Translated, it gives CSVPGQGIYGYTF.

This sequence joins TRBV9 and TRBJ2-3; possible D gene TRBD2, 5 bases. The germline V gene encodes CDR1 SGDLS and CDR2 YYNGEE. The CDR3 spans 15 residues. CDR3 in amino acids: CAGSRDSSSTDTQYF. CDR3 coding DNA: TGTGCTGGCAGTCGGGATAGTTCTAGCACAGATACGCAGTATTTT.

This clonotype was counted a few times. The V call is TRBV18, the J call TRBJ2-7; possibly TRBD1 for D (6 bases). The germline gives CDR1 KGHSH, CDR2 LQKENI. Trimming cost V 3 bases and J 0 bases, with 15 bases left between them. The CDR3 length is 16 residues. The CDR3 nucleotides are TGTGCCAGCTCACCGTCCGCAGGGGCCCCCTCCTACGAGCAGTACTTC. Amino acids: CASSPSAGAPSYEQYF.

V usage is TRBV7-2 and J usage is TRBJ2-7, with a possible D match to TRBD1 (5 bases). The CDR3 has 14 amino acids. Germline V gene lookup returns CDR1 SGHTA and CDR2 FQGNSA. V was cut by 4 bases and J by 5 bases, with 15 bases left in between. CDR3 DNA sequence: TGTGCCAGCAGCTCCGCTAGGGGATCGAACGAGCAGTACTTC. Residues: CASSSARGSNEQYF.

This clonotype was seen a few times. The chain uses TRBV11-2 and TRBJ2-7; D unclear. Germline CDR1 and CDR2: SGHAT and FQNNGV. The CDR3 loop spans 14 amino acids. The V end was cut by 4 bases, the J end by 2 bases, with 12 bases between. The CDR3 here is CASSSPEGTYEQYF. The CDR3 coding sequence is TGTGCCAGCAGCTCCCCGGAAGGGACCTACGAGCAGTACTTC.

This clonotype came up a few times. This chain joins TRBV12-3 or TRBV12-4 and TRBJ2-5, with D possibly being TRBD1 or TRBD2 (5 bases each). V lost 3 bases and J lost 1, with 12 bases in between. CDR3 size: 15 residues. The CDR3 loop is CASSLRGRGQETQYF. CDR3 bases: TGTGCCAGCAGTTTGAGGGGACGGGGCCAAGAGACCCAGTACTTC.

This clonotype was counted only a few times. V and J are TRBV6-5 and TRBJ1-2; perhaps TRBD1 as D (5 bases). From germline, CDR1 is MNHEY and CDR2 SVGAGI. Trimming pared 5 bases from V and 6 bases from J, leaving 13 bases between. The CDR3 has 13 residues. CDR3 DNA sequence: TGTGCCAGCAGTATGAGTTGGACAAATGGCTACACCTTC. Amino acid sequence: CASSMSWTNGYTF.

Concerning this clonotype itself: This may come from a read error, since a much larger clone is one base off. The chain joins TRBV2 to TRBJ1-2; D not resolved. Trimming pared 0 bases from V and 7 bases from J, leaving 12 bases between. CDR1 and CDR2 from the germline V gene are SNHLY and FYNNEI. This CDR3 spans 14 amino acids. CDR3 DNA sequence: TGTGCCAGCAGTGAAGCGAGTCTTCGGGGTGGCTACACCTTC. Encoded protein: CASSEASLRGGYTF.

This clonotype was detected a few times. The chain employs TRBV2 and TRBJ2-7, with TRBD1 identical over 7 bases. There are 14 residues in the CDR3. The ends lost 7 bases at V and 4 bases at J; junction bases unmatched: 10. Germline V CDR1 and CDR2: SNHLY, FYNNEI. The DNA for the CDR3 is TGTGCCAGCACCTTCGGGACAGCACCTTACGAGCAGTACTTC. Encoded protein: CASTFGTAPYEQYF.

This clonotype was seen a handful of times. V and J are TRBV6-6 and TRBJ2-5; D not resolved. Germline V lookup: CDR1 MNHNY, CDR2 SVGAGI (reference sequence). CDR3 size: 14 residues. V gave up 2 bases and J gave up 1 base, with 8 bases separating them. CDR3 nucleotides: TGTGCCAGCAGTTACGAACAGACCCAAGAGACCCAGTACTTC. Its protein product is CASSYEQTQETQYF.

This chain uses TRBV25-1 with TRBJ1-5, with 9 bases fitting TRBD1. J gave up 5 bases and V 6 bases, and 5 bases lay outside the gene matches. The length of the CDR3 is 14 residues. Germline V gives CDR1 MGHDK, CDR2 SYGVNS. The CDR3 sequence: CASSGTGTYQPQHF. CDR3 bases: TGTGCCAGCAGCGGGACAGGGACGTATCAGCCCCAGCATTTT.

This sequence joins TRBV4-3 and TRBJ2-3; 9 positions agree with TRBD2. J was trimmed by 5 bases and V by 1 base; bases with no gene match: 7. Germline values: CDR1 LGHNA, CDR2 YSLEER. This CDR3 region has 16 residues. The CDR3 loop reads CASSQVAGGPEDTQYF. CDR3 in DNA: TGCGCCAGCAGCCAAGTGGCGGGAGGGCCTGAAGATACGCAGTATTTT.

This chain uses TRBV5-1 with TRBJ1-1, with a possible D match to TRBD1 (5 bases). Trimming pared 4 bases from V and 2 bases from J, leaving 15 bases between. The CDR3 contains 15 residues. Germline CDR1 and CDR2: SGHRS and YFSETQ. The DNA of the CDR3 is TGCGCCAGCAGCCCCCTTGGGGGGGTTAACACTGAAGCTTTCTTT. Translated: CASSPLGGVNTEAFF.

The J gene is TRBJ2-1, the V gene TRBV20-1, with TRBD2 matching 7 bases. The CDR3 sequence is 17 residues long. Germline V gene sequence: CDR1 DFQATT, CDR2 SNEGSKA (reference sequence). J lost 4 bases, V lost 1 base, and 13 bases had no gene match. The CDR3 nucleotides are TGCAGTGCTAGAGGTGGGAGGCAGCGGGGTGATTACAATGAGCAGTTCTTC. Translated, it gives CSARGGRQRGDYNEQFF.

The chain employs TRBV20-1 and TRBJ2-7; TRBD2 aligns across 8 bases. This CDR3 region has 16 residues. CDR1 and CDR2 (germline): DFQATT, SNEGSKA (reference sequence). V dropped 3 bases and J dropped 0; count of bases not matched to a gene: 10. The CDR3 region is CSASRLAGPSSYEQYF. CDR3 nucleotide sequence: TGCAGTGCTAGCCGGCTAGCGGGCCCGAGCTCCTACGAGCAGTACTTC.

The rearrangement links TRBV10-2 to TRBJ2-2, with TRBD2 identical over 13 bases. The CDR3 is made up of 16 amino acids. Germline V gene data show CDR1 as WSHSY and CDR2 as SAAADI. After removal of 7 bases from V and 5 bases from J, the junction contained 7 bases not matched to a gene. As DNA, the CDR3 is TGCGCCAGCAATCCACCGGGACTAGCGGGGACCGGGGAGCTGTTTTTT. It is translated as CASNPPGLAGTGELFF.

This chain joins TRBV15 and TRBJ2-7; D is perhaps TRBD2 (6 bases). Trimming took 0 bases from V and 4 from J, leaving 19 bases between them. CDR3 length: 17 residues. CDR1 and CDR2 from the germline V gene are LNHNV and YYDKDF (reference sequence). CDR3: CATSRDSKRAGLYEQYF. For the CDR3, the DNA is TGTGCCACCAGCAGAGATAGTAAGCGGGCCGGCCTTTACGAGCAGTACTTC.

CDR3 loop: CASSYGPKQFF. CDR3 sequence (DNA): TGTGCCAGCAGTTACGGCCCAAAGCAGTTCTTC. The chain recombines TRBV6-2 or TRBV6-3 with TRBJ2-1; D is uncertain. From germline, CDR1 is MNHEY and CDR2 SVGEGT. The CDR3 length is 11 residues. The ends were cut back, 2 bases at V and 11 bases at J, with 7 bases in the middle.

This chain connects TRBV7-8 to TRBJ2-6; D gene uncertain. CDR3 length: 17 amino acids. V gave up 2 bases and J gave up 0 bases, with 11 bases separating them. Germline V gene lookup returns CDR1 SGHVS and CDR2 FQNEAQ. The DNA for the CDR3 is TGTGCCAGCAGCTTATACGTGGGCGGCTCTGGGGCCAACGTCCTGACTTTC. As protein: CASSLYVGGSGANVLTF.

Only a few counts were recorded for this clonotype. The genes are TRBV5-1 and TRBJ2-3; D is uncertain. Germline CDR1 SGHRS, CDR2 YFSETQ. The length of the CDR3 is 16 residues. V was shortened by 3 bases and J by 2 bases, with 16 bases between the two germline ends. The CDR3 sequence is CASSSDGGVITDTQYF. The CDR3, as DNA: TGCGCCAGCAGCTCTGATGGCGGAGTCATCACAGATACGCAGTATTTT.

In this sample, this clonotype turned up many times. CDR3 loop: CASSLAGRVLGSPLHF. The CDR3 DNA sequence: TGTGCCAGCAGCTTAGCGGGGAGGGTTTTGGGTTCACCCCTCCACTTT. This chain uses TRBV7-2 with TRBJ1-6; D is unclear. Germline CDR1 is SGHTA and CDR2 is FQGNSA. V shed 0 bases and J shed 9 bases, with 15 bases lying between them. This CDR3 has 16 amino acids. Full variable domain (outside the CDR3, taken from reference TRBV7-2 and TRBJ1-6): GAGVSQSPSNKVTEKGKDVELRCDPISGHTALYWYRQSLGQGLEFLIYFQGNSAPDKSGLPSDRFSAERTGGSVSTLTIQRTQQEDSAVYLCASSLAGRVLGSPLHFGNGTRLTVT.

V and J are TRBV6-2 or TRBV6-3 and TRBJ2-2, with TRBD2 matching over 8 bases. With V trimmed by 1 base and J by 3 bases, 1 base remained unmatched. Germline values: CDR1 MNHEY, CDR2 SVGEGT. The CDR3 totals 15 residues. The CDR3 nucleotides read TGTGCCAGCAGTTACTGGCGGGAGGACACCGGGGAGCTGTTTTTT. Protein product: CASSYWREDTGELFF.

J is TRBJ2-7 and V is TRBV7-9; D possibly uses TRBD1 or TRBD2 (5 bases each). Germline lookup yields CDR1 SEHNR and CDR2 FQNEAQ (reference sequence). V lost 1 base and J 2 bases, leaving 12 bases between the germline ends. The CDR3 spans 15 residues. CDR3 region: CASSLVGTLTYEQYF. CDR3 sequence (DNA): TGTGCCAGCAGCTTAGTGGGGACCCTTACCTACGAGCAGTACTTC.